These T cell receptor beta chains were read from a single sample in a study of radiotherapy plus CTLA-4 blockade in lung cancer. Profiled with immunoSEQ multiplex PCR; TCRdb holds only in-frame clones, not every one. The sample carries roughly 100,000 clones, 85% to 90% recorded once. This specimen was peripheral blood, taken from a patient treated with radiotherapy plus ipilimumab. The receptors come from a human donor with non-small cell lung cancer that progressed on radiotherapy plus ipilimumab. Some clones in this sample may be carry-over from other donors' samples. Both conserved end residues are part of each CDR3. Fields, in order: J gene, clone size, V gene, D gene, CDR3 protein, CDR3 DNA. The D gene is left open where the match is weak. Not all rows give a size; the values are once, few, many and, for expanded clones, a class.

J: TRBJ1-2; size: -; V: TRBV5-6; D: -; CDR3: CASSLYIQGSHYGYTF; DNA: TGTGCCAGCAGCTTGTATATACAGGGAAGTCACTATGGCTACACCTTC
J: TRBJ1-5; size: few; V: TRBV10-3; D: -; CDR3: CAISKDRTDSNQPQHF; DNA: TGTGCCATCAGCAAAGACAGGACCGATAGCAATCAGCCCCAGCATTTT
J: TRBJ1-5; size: few; V: TRBV5-1; D: TRBD1; CDR3: CASSPGTGVQPQHF; DNA: TGCGCCAGCAGCCCGGGGACAGGGGTGCAGCCCCAGCATTTT
J: TRBJ2-3; size: -; V: TRBV5-6; D: -; CDR3: CASSSYYRTDTQYF; DNA: TGTGCCAGCAGCTCTTACTACAGGACAGATACGCAGTATTTT
J: TRBJ1-6; size: -; V: TRBV2; D: -; CDR3: CASLGQLGYSPLHF; DNA: TGTGCCAGCTTGGGTCAGCTTGGGTACTCACCCCTCCACTTT
J: TRBJ2-7; size: -; V: TRBV5-4; D: -; CDR3: CASSLSTGQGGYEQYF; DNA: TGTGCCAGCAGCTTATCTACCGGACAGGGAGGGTACGAGCAGTACTTC
J: TRBJ2-3; size: once; V: TRBV5-4; D: TRBD1; CDR3: CASSAKTGGEGTQYF; DNA: TGTGCCAGCAGCGCAAAGACAGGGGGAGAGGGTACGCAGTATTTT
J: TRBJ2-5; size: -; V: TRBV15; D: -; CDR3: CATSRGWETQYF; DNA: TGTGCCACCAGCAGAGGATGGGAGACCCAGTACTTC
J: TRBJ2-4; size: -; V: TRBV5-4; D: -; CDR3: CASSLEPRINIQYF; DNA: TGTGCCAGCAGCTTGGAGCCCAGAATAAACATTCAGTACTTC
J: TRBJ2-1; size: once; V: TRBV4-2; D: TRBD2; CDR3: CASSPASGGARNEQFF; DNA: TGTGCCAGCAGCCCAGCTAGCGGGGGGGCTAGGAATGAGCAGTTCTTC
J: TRBJ2-1; size: -; V: TRBV7-2; D: -; CDR3: CASSFGQGGYNEQFF; DNA: TGTGCCAGCAGCTTCGGACAGGGAGGGTACAATGAGCAGTTCTTC
J: TRBJ1-1; size: -; V: TRBV29-1; D: -; CDR3: CSADKGGYDTEAFF; DNA: TGCAGCGCTGATAAGGGGGGTTATGACACTGAAGCTTTCTTT
J: TRBJ2-3; size: -; V: TRBV12-5; D: TRBD2; CDR3: CASGGGGLNTQYF; DNA: TGTGCTAGTGGTGGGGGGGGTCTCAATACGCAGTATTTT
J: TRBJ2-2; size: -; V: TRBV5-4; D: -; CDR3: CASSDPSKPGELFF; DNA: TGTGCCAGCAGCGACCCCTCCAAGCCGGGGGAGCTGTTTTTT
J: TRBJ2-1; size: -; V: TRBV9; D: -; CDR3: CASSVESHNEQFF; DNA: TGTGCCAGCAGCGTAGAGTCCCACAATGAGCAGTTCTTC
J: TRBJ1-2; size: few; V: TRBV19; D: -; CDR3: CASNREGTGYTF; DNA: TGTGCCAGTAACCGGGAAGGTACTGGCTACACCTTC
J: TRBJ1-3; size: -; V: TRBV27; D: -; CDR3: CASPTTGLGWRTGNTIYF; DNA: TGTGCCAGCCCTACCACAGGGTTGGGATGGCGAACGGGAAACACCATATATTTT
J: TRBJ1-2; size: -; V: TRBV2; D: TRBD1; CDR3: CASRGTGLTGYTF; DNA: TGTGCCAGCAGGGGGACAGGGTTAACTGGCTACACCTTC
J: TRBJ2-5; size: once; V: TRBV7-9; D: -; CDR3: CASSLARELETQYF; DNA: TGTGCCAGCAGCTTAGCTAGGGAGTTGGAGACCCAGTACTTC
J: TRBJ2-1; size: -; V: TRBV5-4; D: -; CDR3: CASSSPFANEQFF; DNA: TGTGCCAGCAGCTCCCCCTTCGCCAATGAGCAGTTCTTC
J: TRBJ1-6; size: -; V: TRBV11-1; D: -; CDR3: CASSPDGGNNSPLHF; DNA: TGTGCCAGCAGCCCCGACGGGGGGAATAATTCACCCCTCCACTTT
J: TRBJ1-2; size: -; V: TRBV15; D: -; CDR3: CATSRVRDTKAWPALNYGYTF; DNA: TGTGCCACCAGCAGAGTCCGGGACACTAAGGCCTGGCCGGCCCTGAACTATGGCTACACCTTC
J: TRBJ2-2; size: -; V: TRBV13; D: -; CDR3: CAFGGHLNTGELFF; DNA: TGTGCCTTCGGGGGACACCTCAACACCGGGGAGCTGTTTTTT
J: TRBJ2-6; size: -; V: TRBV6-5; D: -; CDR3: CASSYDGSGANVLTF; DNA: TGTGCCAGCAGTTACGATGGGTCTGGGGCCAACGTCCTGACTTTC
J: TRBJ1-5; size: -; V: TRBV6-1; D: -; CDR3: CASSEAPVSIQPQHF; DNA: TGTGCCAGCAGTGAAGCCCCAGTATCCATTCAGCCCCAGCATTTT
J: TRBJ2-7; size: -; V: TRBV30; D: TRBD1; CDR3: CAWSGLGTGEFYEQYF; DNA: TGTGCCTGGAGTGGCCTCGGGACAGGGGAATTTTACGAGCAGTACTTC
J: TRBJ2-5; size: -; V: TRBV5-4; D: -; CDR3: CASSPTGRLQETQYF; DNA: TGTGCCAGCAGCCCCACAGGGCGCTTACAAGAGACCCAGTACTTC
J: TRBJ2-5; size: -; V: TRBV28; D: -; CDR3: CASSPGQPLETQYF; DNA: TGTGCCAGCAGCCCCGGCCAACCTCTGGAGACCCAGTACTTC
J: TRBJ2-5; size: once; V: TRBV7-2; D: -; CDR3: CASRRNFQETQYF; DNA: TGTGCCAGCAGACGGAACTTTCAAGAGACCCAGTACTTC
J: TRBJ2-7; size: -; V: TRBV9; D: -; CDR3: CASSPLASYEQYF; DNA: TGTGCCAGCAGCCCTCTAGCGTCCTACGAGCAGTACTTC
J: TRBJ2-1; size: -; V: TRBV4-2; D: TRBD1; CDR3: CASSQEVTGAYNEQFF; DNA: TGTGCCAGCAGCCAAGAAGTGACAGGGGCCTACAATGAGCAGTTCTTC
J: TRBJ2-3; size: -; V: TRBV9; D: -; CDR3: CASSVETDTQYF; DNA: TGTGCCAGCAGCGTAGAGACAGATACGCAGTATTTT
J: TRBJ2-1; size: -; V: TRBV2; D: TRBD2; CDR3: CASKYSGGVLLNEQFF; DNA: TGTGCCAGCAAGTATAGCGGGGGGGTTCTACTCAATGAGCAGTTCTTC
J: TRBJ2-7; size: -; V: TRBV7-9; D: TRBD1; CDR3: CASSSDRGQYEQYF; DNA: TGTGCCAGCAGCTCGGACAGGGGTCAGTACGAGCAGTACTTC
J: TRBJ2-5; size: -; V: TRBV5-6; D: -; CDR3: CASSLGLGWDQETQYF; DNA: TGTGCCAGCAGCCTGGGGTTGGGATGGGACCAAGAGACCCAGTACTTC
J: TRBJ2-2; size: -; V: TRBV9; D: -; CDR3: CASSGPGGPNTGELFF; DNA: TGTGCCAGCAGCGGCCCCGGGGGGCCGAACACCGGGGAGCTGTTTTTT
J: TRBJ2-3; size: -; V: TRBV7-3; D: TRBD2; CDR3: CASSLSPLAGVEGTQYF; DNA: TGTGCCAGCAGCTTAAGTCCGCTAGCGGGGGTCGAGGGTACGCAGTATTTT
J: TRBJ1-1; size: -; V: TRBV15; D: -; CDR3: CATRSKGWRAFF; DNA: TGTGCCACCAGGAGTAAAGGGTGGAGGGCTTTCTTT
J: TRBJ1-6; size: -; V: TRBV11-1; D: -; CDR3: CASSQGYNSPLHF; DNA: TGTGCCAGCAGCCAGGGATATAATTCACCCCTCCACTTT
J: TRBJ2-2; size: -; V: TRBV30; D: TRBD1; CDR3: CAWSRAGGTGELFF; DNA: TGTGCCTGGAGTAGGGCAGGGGGAACCGGGGAGCTGTTTTTT
J: TRBJ2-7; size: -; V: TRBV10-2; D: -; CDR3: CASSGPFPYEQYF; DNA: TGCGCCAGCAGTGGGCCGTTCCCCTACGAGCAGTACTTC